The clone carrying this T cell receptor (beta chain) was observed a few times. From germline, CDR1 is DFQATT and CDR2 SNEGSKA (reference sequence). This CDR3 has 14 residues. V gave up 3 bases and J gave up 7 bases, with 13 bases separating them. It was with a sample-barcoded 5' primer and a J-beta primer mix that a second PCR of roughly 7 to 12 cycles was run. Each of the cDNA molecules was tagged by a template-switch adaptor with 12 random nucleotides. In TCRdb, the 5' RACE reads were re-called with MiXCR into one record per CDR3 protein. The table has 1.5 million to 2 million distinct CDR3 sequences, roughly 52% seen once. The data are from a study of blood T cells in healthy people across ages. Study-wide background: Capture via template switching afforded approximately one barcoded beta molecule per two T cells.

This chain joins TRBV20-1 and TRBJ1-6; D not certain. This sequence originates from a woman between 40 and 50 years old in good health. Sequencing was performed on blood. The CDR3 here is CSARDSQRNSPLHF. CDR3 in DNA: TGCAGTGCTAGGGACTCCCAGCGGAATTCACCCCTCCACTTT.